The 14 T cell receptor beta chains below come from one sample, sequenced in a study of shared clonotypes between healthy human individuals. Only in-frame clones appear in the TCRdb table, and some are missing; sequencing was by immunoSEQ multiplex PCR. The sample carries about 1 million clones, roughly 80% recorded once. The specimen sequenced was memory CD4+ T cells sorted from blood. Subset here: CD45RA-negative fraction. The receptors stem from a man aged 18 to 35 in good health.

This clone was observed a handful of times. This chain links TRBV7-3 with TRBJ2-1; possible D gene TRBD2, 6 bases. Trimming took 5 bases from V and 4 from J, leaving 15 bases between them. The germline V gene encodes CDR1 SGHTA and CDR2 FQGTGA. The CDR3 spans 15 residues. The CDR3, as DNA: TGTGCCAGCAGCCTGGCGGCGGGGCAATACAATGAGCAGTTCTTC. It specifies CASSLAAGQYNEQFF. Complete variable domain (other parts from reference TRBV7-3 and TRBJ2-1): GAGVSQTPSNKVTEKGKYVELRCDPISGHTALYWYRQSLGQGPEFLIYFQGTGAADDSGLPNDRFFAVRPEGSVSTLKIQRTERGDSAVYLCASSLAAGQYNEQFFGPGTRLTVL.

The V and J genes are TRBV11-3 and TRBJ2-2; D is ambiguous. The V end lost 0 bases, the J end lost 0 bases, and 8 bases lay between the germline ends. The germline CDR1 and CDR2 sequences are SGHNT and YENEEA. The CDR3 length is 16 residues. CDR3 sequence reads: CASSLEGLANTGELFF. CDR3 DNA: TGTGCCAGCAGCTTAGAGGGATTGGCGAACACCGGGGAGCTGTTTTTT.

CDR3 loop: CASSVTLAGPRTQYF. For the CDR3, the DNA is TGTGCCAGCAGCGTTACACTAGCGGGGCCCCGTACGCAGTATTTT. This chain links TRBV6-5 with TRBJ2-3; 10 bases are shared with TRBD2. Germline V CDR1 and CDR2: MNHEY, SVGAGI. V trimming: 6 bases; J trimming: 8 bases; junction bases outside the gene matches: 11. The CDR3 extends over 15 amino acids.

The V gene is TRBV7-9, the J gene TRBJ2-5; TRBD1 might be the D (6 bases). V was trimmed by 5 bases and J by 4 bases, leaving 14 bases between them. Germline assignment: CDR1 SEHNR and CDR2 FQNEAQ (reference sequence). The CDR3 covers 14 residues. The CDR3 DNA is TGTGCCAGCAGCCCAAAGCAAGGGGGAGAGACCCAGTACTTC. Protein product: CASSPKQGGETQYF.

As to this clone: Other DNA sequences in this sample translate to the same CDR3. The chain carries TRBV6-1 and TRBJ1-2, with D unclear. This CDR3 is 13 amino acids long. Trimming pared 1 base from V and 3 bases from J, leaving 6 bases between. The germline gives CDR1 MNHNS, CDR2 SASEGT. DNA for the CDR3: TGTGCCAGCAGTGAAGTGGGATACTATGGCTACACCTTC. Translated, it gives CASSEVGYYGYTF.

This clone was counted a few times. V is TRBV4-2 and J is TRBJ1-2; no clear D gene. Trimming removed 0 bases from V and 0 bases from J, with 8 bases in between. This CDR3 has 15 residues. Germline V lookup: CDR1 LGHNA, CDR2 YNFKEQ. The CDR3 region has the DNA TGTGCCAGCAGCCAAGACCGCCGAGCTAACTATGGCTACACCTTC. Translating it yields CASSQDRRANYGYTF.

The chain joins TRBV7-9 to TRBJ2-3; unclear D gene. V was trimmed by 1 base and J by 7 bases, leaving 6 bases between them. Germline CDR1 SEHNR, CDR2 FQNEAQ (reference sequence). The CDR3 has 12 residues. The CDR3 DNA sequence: TGTGCCAGCAGCTTAGACGCAAATACGCAGTATTTT. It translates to CASSLDANTQYF. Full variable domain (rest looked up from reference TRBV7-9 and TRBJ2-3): DTGVSQNPRHKITKRGQNVTFRCDPISEHNRLYWYRQTLGQGPEFLTYFQNEAQLEKSRLLSDRFSAERPKGSFSTLEIQRTEQGDSAMYLCASSLDANTQYFGPGTRLTVL.

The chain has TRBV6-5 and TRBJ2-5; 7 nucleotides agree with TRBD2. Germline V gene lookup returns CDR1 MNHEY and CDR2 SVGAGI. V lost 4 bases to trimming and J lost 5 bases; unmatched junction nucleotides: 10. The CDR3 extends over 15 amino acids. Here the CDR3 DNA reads TGTGCCAGCAGTTCGTCGGGCGGGAGTGGGGAGACCCAGTACTTC. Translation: CASSSSGGSGETQYF.

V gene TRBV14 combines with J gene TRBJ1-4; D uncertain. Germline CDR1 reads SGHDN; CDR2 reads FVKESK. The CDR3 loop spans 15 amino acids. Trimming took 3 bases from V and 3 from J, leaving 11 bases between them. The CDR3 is CASSHRSLANEKLFF. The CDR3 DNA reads TGTGCCAGCAGCCACCGGAGTTTGGCTAATGAAAAACTGTTTTTT. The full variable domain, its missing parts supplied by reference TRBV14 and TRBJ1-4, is EAGVTQFPSHSVIEKGQTVTLRCDPISGHDNLYWYRRVMGKEIKFLLHFVKESKQDESGMPNNRFLAERTGGTYSTLKVQPAELEDSGVYFCASSHRSLANEKLFFGSGTQLSVL.

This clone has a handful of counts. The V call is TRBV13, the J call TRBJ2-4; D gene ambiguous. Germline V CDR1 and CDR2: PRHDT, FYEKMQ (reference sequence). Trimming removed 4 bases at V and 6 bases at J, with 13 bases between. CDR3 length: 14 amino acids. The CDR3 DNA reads TGTGCCAGCAGCTCTTCGCCGGGTATAAACATTCAGTACTTC. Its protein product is CASSSSPGINIQYF.

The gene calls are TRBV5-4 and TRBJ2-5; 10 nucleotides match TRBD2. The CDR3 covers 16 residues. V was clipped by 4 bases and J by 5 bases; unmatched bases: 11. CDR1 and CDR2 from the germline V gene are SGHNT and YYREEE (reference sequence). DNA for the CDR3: TGTGCCAGCAGCGTCAGCGGGGGGGCCGGCCAGGAGACCCAGTACTTC. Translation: CASSVSGGAGQETQYF. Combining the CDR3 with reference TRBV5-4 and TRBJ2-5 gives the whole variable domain ETGVTQSPTHLIKTRGQQVTLRCSSQSGHNTVSWYQQALGQGPQFIFQYYREEENGRGNFPPRFSGLQFPNYSSELNVNALELDDSALYLCASSVSGGAGQETQYFGPGTRLLVL.

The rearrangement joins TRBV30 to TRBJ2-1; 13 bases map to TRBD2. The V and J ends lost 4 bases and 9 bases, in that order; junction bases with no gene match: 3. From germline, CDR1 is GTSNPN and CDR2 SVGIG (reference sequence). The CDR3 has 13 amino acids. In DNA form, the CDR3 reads TGTGCCTGGATGGGACTAGCGGGATTTGAGCAGTTCTTC. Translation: CAWMGLAGFEQFF. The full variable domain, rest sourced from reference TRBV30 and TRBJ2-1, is SQTIHQWPATLVQPVGSPLSLECTVEGTSNPNLYWYRQAAGRGLQLLFYSVGIGQISSEVPQNLSASRPQDRQFILSSKKLLLSDSGFYLCAWMGLAGFEQFFGPGTRLTVL.

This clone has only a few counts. The CDR3 nucleotides are TGTGCCAGCAGCTCCTGGACTAACTACGAGCAGTACTTC. As protein: CASSSWTNYEQYF. The chain has TRBV5-4 and TRBJ2-7, with D maybe TRBD2 (6 bases). The germline CDR1 and CDR2 sequences are SGHNT and YYREEE (reference sequence). Trimming removed 3 bases from V and 3 bases from J, with 10 bases in between. CDR3 size: 13 residues.

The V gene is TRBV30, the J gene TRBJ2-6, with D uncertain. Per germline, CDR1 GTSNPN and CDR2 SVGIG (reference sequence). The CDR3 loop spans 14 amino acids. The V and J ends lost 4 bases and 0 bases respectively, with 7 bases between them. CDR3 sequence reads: CAWKGRSGANVLTF. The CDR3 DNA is TGTGCCTGGAAAGGGCGCTCTGGGGCCAACGTCCTGACTTTC. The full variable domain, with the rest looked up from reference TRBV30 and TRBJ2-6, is SQTIHQWPATLVQPVGSPLSLECTVEGTSNPNLYWYRQAAGRGLQLLFYSVGIGQISSEVPQNLSASRPQDRQFILSSKKLLLSDSGFYLCAWKGRSGANVLTFGAGSRLTVL.